This T cell receptor (beta chain) was identified in a study of blood T cells in healthy people across ages. General observations from the study: The diversity estimates, figures obtained from one million T cells, were considered underestimates. Nothing was known about donor CMV status, and this possibly confounded expanded clonotype changes. Unsorted PBMC material precluded a definitive naive versus antigen-experienced comparison.

This clonotype was observed at least ten times. Its antigen is unidentified. Trimming left V 3 bases short and J 6 bases short, with 9 bases between. The CDR3 runs 12 residues. Using a J-beta primer mix together with a sample-barcoded 5' primer, a second PCR was run for roughly 6 to 12 cycles. A template-switch adaptor with 12 random nucleotides tagged each cDNA molecule. A single record per CDR3 protein comes from TCRdb applying MiXCR to the 5' RACE reads. The sample yields under 1 million distinct CDR3 sequences, 40% to 50% seen once. The sequenced material came from blood. The gene calls are TRBV12-3 or TRBV12-4 and TRBJ2-7, with D tentatively TRBD1 or TRBD2 (5 bases each). This sequence originates from a man aged 55 to 70 in good health. CDR3 in amino acids: CASSFGGPEQYF. The CDR3 nucleotides read TGTGCCAGCAGTTTTGGGGGTCCCGAGCAGTACTTC.